The clone carrying this T cell receptor (beta chain) was counted many times. The antigen remains unidentified. Germline is not matched at one junction end, which may reflect a read error. From germline, CDR1 is SGHKS and CDR2 YYEKEE (reference sequence). The CDR3 has 14 residues. TCRdb used MiXCR to reprocess the 5' RACE reads, holding one entry per CDR3 protein. The data hold roughly 70,000 distinct CDR3 sequences, with about 4% observed a single time. This sample was taken from a study of neurological immune-mediated disorders. The study, taken as a whole, reports: CDR3 amino acid sequences of expanded clones were not shared across subjects, a result suggesting private repertoires in all groups.

The chain has TRBV5-5 and TRBJ1-6; D unclear. The clonotype was recovered from a man aged 25 to 45 with multiple sclerosis. Sample: PBMCs. The CDR3 nucleotides are TGTGCCAGCAAGCTCGATTCCTATAATTCACCCCTCAACTTT. Encoded protein: CASKLDSYNSPLNF.